This T cell receptor (beta chain) originates from a study of T cells in Graves' hyperthyroidism and ophthalmopathy (dated by TCRdb to 2018 to 2020). A note on the overall study: Peripheral blood was collected at initial diagnosis, before any treatment. To identify TCR V-J signatures that set the groups apart, the researchers used a discovery cohort of more than 95 patients, made up of fewer than 50 with Graves' ophthalmopathy and some 55 with stable Graves' hyperthyroidism. Prospective prediction of ophthalmopathy was tested in an independent validation cohort of approximately 18 hyperthyroidism patients and 17 patients who later progressed to ophthalmopathy. The approximately 100 discovery patients were randomly divided into training and test sets at a 7:3 ratio. In several Graves' hyperthyroidism patients, the study also compared T-cell repertoires from thyroid tissue with T-cell repertoires from blood. Following sampling, methimazole starting at 30 mg daily was given to hyperthyroidism patients, and high-dose intravenous methylprednisolone was given to ophthalmopathy patients. The paper reports TCR Vbeta CDR3 sequencing of some 140 peripheral blood samples: around 45 ophthalmopathy, roughly 74 hyperthyroidism and approximately 17 progressor patients. Results the study describes overall, beyond this receptor: Most expanded thyroid clonotypes (frequency above 0.001) were also found in blood, which suggests that blood repertoires may mirror thyroid immune responses. A 13 V-J signature model separated ophthalmopathy from stable hyperthyroidism, with about 90% sensitivity and roughly 82% specificity in cross-validation and 80%/75% in testing. In validation, the model predicted progression to ophthalmopathy with over 65% sensitivity and over 72% specificity, a median of about 6 months before onset. No statistical method was used to set the sample size in advance, and investigators knew the group allocation.

This clonotype was observed a handful of times. Which antigen it targets is not known. No per-base quality is available; no much larger clone lies one base away. TCR beta CDR3 regions were amplified from RNA transcripts. The TCR CDR3 was subjected to a first round of RT-PCR using the HTBI primer set and the Qiagen OneStep RT-PCR kit. Libraries were constructed in a second round of multiplex PCR, after which size selection and purification were performed. Sequencing of the libraries was done on an Illumina HiSeq2000 using paired-end 100 bp reads. The authors processed their data as follows. SOAPnuke was used to process the raw data, throwing out any read that contained adapters or uncalled bases, had a mean Phred below 15, or lacked an exact constant-primer or identifier match. COPE v1.2.5 was used to merge high-quality paired reads, and clonotypes were defined as unique nucleotide sequences. MiTCR v1.1 was used to align clonotypes to the IMGT TRBV, TRBD and TRBJ reference segments. Only V-J combinations with frequency above 0.0001, covering 99% to 99.2% of repertoires, were analysed. A TCS score was defined as the ratio between F50 (clonal expansion) and ExV (chaos), using BLOSUM62-based TCRdist between CDR3 peptides within each V-J. Welch's t-statistics and random forest reduced 514 V-J features to roughly 13, which were used in a naive Bayes classifier (R e1071). TCRdb's own reprocessing of the public reads used fastp at Q25 and MiXCR and kept productive beta chains. CDR3 protein sequences are deduplicated, and each keeps its most common genes and DNA. The V and J calls here are based on TCRdb, not the publication. This sample is represented by about 560,000 distinct CDR3 sequences; around 15% of them were singletons. 18% of the sample lies in the top ten.

The CDR3 runs 15 residues from the cysteine to the phenylalanine. The entry retains the CDR3 DNA only, 45 bases that are in frame from base 1. CDR1 and CDR2, per the germline V gene, are SQVTM and ANQGSEA. V lost 1 base and J lost 3 bases; the stretch between them is 13 bases long. A patient counted as having stable Graves' hyperthyroidism if no progression to ophthalmopathy occurred over 18 months of follow-up. Hyperthyroidism patients were newly diagnosed, had a disease duration of under 2 months, and were aged 18 to 65 years. The study excluded patients with uncontrolled infections, other autoimmune diseases, pregnancy or lactation. Diagnoses relied on clinical symptoms, serum thyroxine and TRAb, thyroid ultrasound and orbital computed tomography. Ficoll-Paque density gradient centrifugation was used to isolate PBMCs from around 10 ml of fresh peripheral blood. Trizol reagent was used to extract total RNA, and RNA quality was then checked on an Agilent 2100 Bioanalyzer.

Rearrangement joined TRBV29-1 to TRBJ2-4; the D gene cannot be resolved beyond TRBD1 or TRBD2, each matching 5 bases. Sequencing was performed on blood. The TCR comes from a young woman with Graves' hyperthyroidism. The CDR3 corresponds to CSVEARGQGKNIQYF. The nucleotides read TGCAGCGTTGAAGCTAGAGGGCAGGGCAAAAACATTCAGTACTTC.